The rows below give T cell receptor beta chains drawn from one sample of a study of T cell changes during pregnancy in multiple sclerosis. Here immunoSEQ multiplex PCR was the method, and the copy in TCRdb shows in-frame clones only, minus some. This table has tens of thousands of clones, roughly 92% appearing once. The source was peripheral blood, collected in the third trimester of pregnancy. The receptors were gathered from a female donor with multiple sclerosis, enrolled in a pregnancy study. The CDR3 runs from the conserved cysteine through the conserved F or W. Fields, in order: D gene, J gene, CDR3 length, V gene, CDR3 DNA, CDR3 protein. D genes are given only for firm matches.

d_call: TRBD1
j_call: TRBJ1-6
cdr3_length: 14
v_call: TRBV5-1
cdr3_nt: TGCGCCAGCAACACAGGGGGCGCGGATTCACCCCTCCACTTT
cdr3_aa: CASNTGGADSPLHF

d_call: -
j_call: TRBJ2-2
cdr3_length: 14
v_call: TRBV2
cdr3_nt: TGTGCCAGCAGTGAAACGGGGGTGACCGGGGAGCTGTTTTTT
cdr3_aa: CASSETGVTGELFF

d_call: -
j_call: TRBJ2-1
cdr3_length: 12
v_call: TRBV10-3
cdr3_nt: TGTGCCATCAGTGAGTTTCCGGGTGAGCAGTTCTTC
cdr3_aa: CAISEFPGEQFF

d_call: TRBD1
j_call: TRBJ1-5
cdr3_length: 13
v_call: TRBV6-1
cdr3_nt: TGTGCCAGCACGGGACAGGGTAATCAGCCCCAGCATTTT
cdr3_aa: CASTGQGNQPQHF

d_call: TRBD1
j_call: TRBJ2-5
cdr3_length: 15
v_call: TRBV10-1
cdr3_nt: TGCGCCAGCAGTGCCGGGACAGGACCTATAGAGACCCAGTACTTC
cdr3_aa: CASSAGTGPIETQYF

d_call: -
j_call: TRBJ2-5
cdr3_length: 12
v_call: TRBV5-8
cdr3_nt: TGTGCCAGCAGCCCCCAGCAAGAGACCCAGTACTTC
cdr3_aa: CASSPQQETQYF

d_call: -
j_call: TRBJ2-4
cdr3_length: 16
v_call: TRBV7-9
cdr3_nt: TGTGCCAGCAGCTTGGGGTCAGGGTGGGCCAAAAACATTCAGTACTTC
cdr3_aa: CASSLGSGWAKNIQYF

d_call: TRBD1
j_call: TRBJ2-2
cdr3_length: 19
v_call: TRBV28
cdr3_nt: TGTGCCAGCTCGTCCACTATCACCCTGGACAGGACGAACACCGGGGAGCTGTTTTTT
cdr3_aa: CASSSTITLDRTNTGELFF

d_call: TRBD2
j_call: TRBJ2-2
cdr3_length: 16
v_call: TRBV5-1
cdr3_nt: TGCGCCAGCAGCTCCAGGACTAGCGGAAAGGTGGGGGAGCTGTTTTTT
cdr3_aa: CASSSRTSGKVGELFF

d_call: -
j_call: TRBJ1-3
cdr3_length: 16
v_call: TRBV14
cdr3_nt: TGTGCCAGCAGCCAAGATCTTTTGTCCGCTGGAAACACCATATATTTT
cdr3_aa: CASSQDLLSAGNTIYF

d_call: -
j_call: TRBJ2-7
cdr3_length: 13
v_call: TRBV28
cdr3_nt: TGTGCCAGCAGGGCGCCGCCCGGGTACGAGCAGTACTTC
cdr3_aa: CASRAPPGYEQYF